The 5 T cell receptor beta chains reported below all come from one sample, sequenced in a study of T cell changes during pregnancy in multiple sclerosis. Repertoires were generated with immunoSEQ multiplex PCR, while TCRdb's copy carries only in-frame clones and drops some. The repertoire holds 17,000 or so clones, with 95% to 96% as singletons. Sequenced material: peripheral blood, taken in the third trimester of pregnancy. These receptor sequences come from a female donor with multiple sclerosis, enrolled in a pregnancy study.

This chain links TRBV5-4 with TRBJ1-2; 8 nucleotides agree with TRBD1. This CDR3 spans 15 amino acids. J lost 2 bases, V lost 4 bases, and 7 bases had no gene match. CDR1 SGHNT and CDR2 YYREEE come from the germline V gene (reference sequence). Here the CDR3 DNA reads TGTGCCAGCAGCATAGACAGGGGACTGAACTATGGCTACACCTTC. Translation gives CASSIDRGLNYGYTF.

The CDR3 sequence is CASSLTGVYNEQFF. CDR3 sequence (DNA): TGCGCCAGCAGCTTAACAGGCGTCTACAATGAGCAGTTCTTC. The chain recombines TRBV5-1 with TRBJ2-1; D is perhaps TRBD1 (5 bases). There are 14 residues in the CDR3. V shed 2 bases and J shed 3 bases, with 9 bases lying between them. Germline assignment: CDR1 SGHRS and CDR2 YFSETQ.

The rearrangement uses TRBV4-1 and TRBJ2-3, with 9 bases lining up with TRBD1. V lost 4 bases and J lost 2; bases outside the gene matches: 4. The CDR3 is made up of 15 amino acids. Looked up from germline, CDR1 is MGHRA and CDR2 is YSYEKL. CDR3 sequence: CASSLEQGATDTQYF. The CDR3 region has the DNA TGCGCCAGCAGCCTCGAACAGGGGGCCACAGATACGCAGTATTTT.

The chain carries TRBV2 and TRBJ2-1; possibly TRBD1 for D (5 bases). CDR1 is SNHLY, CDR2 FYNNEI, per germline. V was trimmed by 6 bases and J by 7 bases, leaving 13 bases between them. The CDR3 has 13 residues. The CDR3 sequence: CASRLSKGNEQFF. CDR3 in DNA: TGTGCCAGCAGACTCTCCAAGGGGAATGAGCAGTTCTTC.

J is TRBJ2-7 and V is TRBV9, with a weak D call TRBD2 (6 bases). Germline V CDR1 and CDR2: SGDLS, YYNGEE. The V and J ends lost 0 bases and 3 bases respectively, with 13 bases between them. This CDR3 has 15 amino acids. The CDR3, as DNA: TGTGCCAGCAGCGTAGAAGGGAGACTAGGCTACGAGCAGTACTTC. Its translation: CASSVEGRLGYEQYF.